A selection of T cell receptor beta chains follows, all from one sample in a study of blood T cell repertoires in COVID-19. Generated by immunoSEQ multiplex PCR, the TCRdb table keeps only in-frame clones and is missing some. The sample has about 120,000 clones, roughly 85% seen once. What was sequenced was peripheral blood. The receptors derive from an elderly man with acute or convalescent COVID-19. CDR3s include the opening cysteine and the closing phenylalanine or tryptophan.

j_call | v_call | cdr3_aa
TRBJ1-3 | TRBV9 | CASSGDNSGNTIYF
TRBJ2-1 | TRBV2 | CASRLQGPNYNEQFF
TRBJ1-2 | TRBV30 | CAWSGQAVYGYTF
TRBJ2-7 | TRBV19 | CASSNQGAPGEQYF
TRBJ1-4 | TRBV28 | CASSFGGKTEEKLFF
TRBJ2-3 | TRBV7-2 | CASSLALSGRPDTQYF
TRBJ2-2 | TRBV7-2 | CASSLSGQGISELFF
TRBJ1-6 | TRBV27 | CASGPGRPPLHF
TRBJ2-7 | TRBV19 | CAIKGLAGAGEQYF
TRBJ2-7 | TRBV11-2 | CASSLSAGADYEQYF
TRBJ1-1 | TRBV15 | CATSYGQGASTEAFF
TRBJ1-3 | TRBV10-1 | CASSTTGDRTIYF
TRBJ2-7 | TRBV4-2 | CASSRDRTSGDYEQYF
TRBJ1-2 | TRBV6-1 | CASSDRQGNYGYTF
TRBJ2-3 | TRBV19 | CASSPGSSGSSTDTQYF
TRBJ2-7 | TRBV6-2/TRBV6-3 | CASSSQRTSGSYEQYF
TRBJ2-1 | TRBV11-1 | CASSVGQGNEQFF
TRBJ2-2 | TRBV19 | CASNSIPGTWDTGELFF
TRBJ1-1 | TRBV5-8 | CASSFGANWNTEAFF
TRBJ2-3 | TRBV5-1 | CASSARRAGGTDTQYF
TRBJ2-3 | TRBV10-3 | CAISESQGGRGGTDTQYF
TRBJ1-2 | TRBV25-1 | CASSARDSSYGYTF
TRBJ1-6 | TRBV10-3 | CAISPQSSYNSPLHF
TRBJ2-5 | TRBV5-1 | CASSPGQGGETQYF
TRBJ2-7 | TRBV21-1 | CASSKVRDF
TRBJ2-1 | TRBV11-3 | CASSETRYGEQFF
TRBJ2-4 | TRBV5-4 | CASSPSGGANIQYF
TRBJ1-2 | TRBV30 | CAWTSTGRGNYGYTF
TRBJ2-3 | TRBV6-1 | CASSGRGTGGPTDTQYF
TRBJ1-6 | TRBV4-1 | CASSQVDGVNSPLHF
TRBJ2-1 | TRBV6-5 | CASSLASGNEQFF
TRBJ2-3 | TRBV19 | CASSPPGGTDTQYF
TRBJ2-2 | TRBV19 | CASSPSGNTGELFF
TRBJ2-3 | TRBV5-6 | CASSLGLAGGFDTQYF
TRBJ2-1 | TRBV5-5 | CASSLTSGTVDEQFF
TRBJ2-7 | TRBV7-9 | CASSLGTSGTYEQYF
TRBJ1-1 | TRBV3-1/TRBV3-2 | CASSRDRVLMNTEAFF
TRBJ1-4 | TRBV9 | CASSGLNEKLFF
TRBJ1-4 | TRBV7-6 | CASSLTTGVNEKLFF
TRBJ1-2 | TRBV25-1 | CASRGLGYGYTF
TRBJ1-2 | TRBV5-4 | CASSSGQGGNYGYTF
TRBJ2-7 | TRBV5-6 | CASSQGLAVYEQYF
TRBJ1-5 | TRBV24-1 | CATSDLHSDSNQPQHF
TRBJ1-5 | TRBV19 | CASSIGEQPQHF
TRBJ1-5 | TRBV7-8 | CASSPGTASNQPQHF
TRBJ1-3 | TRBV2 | CASNGGLGNTIYF
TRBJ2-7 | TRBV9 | CASSVGQGGTYEQYF
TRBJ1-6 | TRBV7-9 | CASSSNGGAYNSPLHF
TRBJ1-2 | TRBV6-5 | CASMGTVWFYGYTF
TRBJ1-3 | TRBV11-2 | CASSRQGVDLGNTIYF
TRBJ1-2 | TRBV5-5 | CASSLSRDNYGYTF
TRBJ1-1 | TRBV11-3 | CASSPSFRDTEAFF
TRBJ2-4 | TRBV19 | CASSRSGQSSKNIQYF
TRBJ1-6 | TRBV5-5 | CASSRGGSYNSPLHF
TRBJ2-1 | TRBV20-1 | CSALRNNEQFF
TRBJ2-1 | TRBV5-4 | CASSSGGTSYNEQFF
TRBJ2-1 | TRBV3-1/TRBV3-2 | CASSQWGGGSRGEQFF